The 14 T cell receptor beta chains below were found in one sample sequenced in a study of T cells after yellow fever vaccination. TCRdb fed the 5' RACE reads into MiXCR, producing one record per CDR3 protein. This repertoire shows approximately 150,000 distinct CDR3 sequences, roughly 6.2% found once; its top ten account for just under 3%. Sequences were derived from CD4+ T cells sorted from PBMCs, sampled on the day of the first yellow fever vaccination. The source of these receptors is a man aged 18 to 35 who received the YFV17D yellow fever vaccine.

V gene TRBV5-1 combines with J gene TRBJ1-4; D is unclear. The CDR3 is 15 residues long. With 0 bases removed from V and 2 bases from J, the gap between germline ends came to 8 bases. Germline CDR1 and CDR2: SGHRS and YFSETQ. CDR3 amino acids: CASSLGAVTNEKLFF. As DNA, the CDR3 is TGCGCCAGCAGCTTGGGGGCAGTCACTAATGAAAAACTGTTTTTT. Combining the CDR3 with reference TRBV5-1 and TRBJ1-4 gives the whole variable domain KAGVTQTPRYLIKTRGQQVTLSCSPISGHRSVSWYQQTPGQGLQFLFEYFSETQRNKGNFPGRFSGRQFSNSRSEMNVSTLELGDSALYLCASSLGAVTNEKLFFGSGTQLSVL.

The chain has TRBV12-3 or TRBV12-4 and TRBJ1-1; tentative D call: TRBD1 (5 bases). CDR3 size: 14 residues. Trimming removed 3 bases at V and 1 base at J, with 9 bases between. The CDR3 nucleotides are TGTGCCAGCAGTTTTCAGGGTTGGAACACTGAAGCTTTCTTT. Encoded protein: CASSFQGWNTEAFF.

This clonotype was seen only a few times. This chain links TRBV6-5 with TRBJ2-7, with 13 bases that match TRBD2. The CDR3 extends over 16 amino acids. V gave up 2 bases and J gave up 1 base; unmatched junction bases: 2. In germline, CDR1 is MNHEY, CDR2 SVGAGI. The CDR3 spells CASSYGLAGVSYEQYF. In DNA form, the CDR3 reads TGTGCCAGCAGTTACGGACTAGCGGGGGTTTCCTACGAGCAGTACTTC.

This clonotype was seen repeatedly, ten times or more. This chain connects TRBV4-2 to TRBJ2-7; 12 nucleotides align to TRBD1. There are 17 residues in the CDR3. Germline CDR1 LGHNA, CDR2 YNFKEQ. The ends lost 2 bases at V and 7 bases at J; junction bases unmatched: 12. CDR3 region: CASSQLIRDRGRREQYF. The CDR3 DNA sequence: TGTGCCAGCAGCCAACTAATCCGGGACAGGGGGCGGAGGGAGCAGTACTTC.

The CDR3 DNA reads TGCGCCAGCAGCCATCCCCCGGGACAGGGCCGTTATCAGCCCCAGCATTTT. This gives the protein CASSHPPGQGRYQPQHF. This chain connects TRBV4-3 to TRBJ1-5; 9 nucleotides agree with TRBD1. This CDR3 comprises 17 residues. J was trimmed by 5 bases and V by 3 bases; bases with no gene match: 11. Germline V gene lookup returns CDR1 LGHNA and CDR2 YSLEER.

The genes are TRBV4-1 and TRBJ1-1, with D maybe TRBD1 (5 bases). This CDR3 is built from 18 residues. Trimming removed 0 bases from V and 0 bases from J, with 17 bases in between. CDR1 is MGHRA and CDR2 is YSYEKL in the germline V gene. The CDR3 coding sequence is TGCGCCAGCAGCCAAGATAGACCCAGGGCATACATGAACACTGAAGCTTTCTTT. Its translation: CASSQDRPRAYMNTEAFF.

This clonotype was found many times. The CDR3 spells CSAREGTEAFF. The CDR3 bases are TGCAGTGCTAGAGAGGGAACTGAAGCTTTCTTT. The chain carries TRBV20-1 and TRBJ1-1; D gene ambiguous. CDR1 is DFQATT, CDR2 SNEGSKA, per germline (reference sequence). This CDR3 contains 11 residues. Trimming took 0 bases from V and 5 from J, leaving 4 bases between them.

The sample holds many counts of this clonotype. This sequence joins TRBV11-2 and TRBJ1-4; maybe TRBD1 (6 bases). Trimming stripped 9 bases from V and 4 bases from J, with 15 bases between. Germline CDR1 is SGHAT and CDR2 is FQNNGV. This CDR3 spans 14 amino acids. The CDR3 is CASRRQANNEKLFF. The CDR3, as DNA: TGTGCCAGTCGACGACAGGCTAATAATGAAAAACTGTTTTTT.

As regards this clonotype: The conserved phenylalanine or tryptophan normally closing the CDR3 is absent here, so this likely arose from a read error. V is TRBV7-2 and J is TRBJ1-3; no firm D call. Trimming removed 6 bases at V and 0 bases at J, with 12 bases between. The CDR3 is made up of 15 amino acids. Germline V gives CDR1 SGHTA, CDR2 FQGNSA. DNA for the CDR3: TGTGCCAGCAGTACCGGGTATAGCTCTGGAAACACCATATATGTT. Amino acid sequence: CASSTGYSSGNTIYV.

This clonotype has ten or more counts. This rearrangement joins TRBV2 to TRBJ2-1; D is undetermined. Germline lookup yields CDR1 SNHLY and CDR2 FYNNEI. The V gene lost 6 bases and the J gene lost 10 bases, with 10 bases spanning the gap. There are 11 residues in the CDR3. The CDR3 DNA follows: TGTGCCAGCAGCCTTACACAGGAGCAGTTCTTC. Amino acid sequence: CASSLTQEQFF.

The rearrangement uses TRBV4-2 and TRBJ1-4; D gene ambiguous. Germline CDR1 is LGHNA and CDR2 is YNFKEQ. This CDR3 has 15 amino acids. V lost 2 bases and J lost 7, with 14 bases in between. CDR3 region: CASSQLDQSSEKLFF. The DNA for the CDR3 is TGTGCCAGCAGCCAATTAGACCAGTCCTCTGAAAAACTGTTTTTT.

This clonotype has a count of ten or more. The gene calls are TRBV10-3 and TRBJ1-6; 9 nucleotides line up with TRBD1. Germline CDR1 reads ENHRY; CDR2 reads SYGVKD. The CDR3 is 15 amino acids. V lost 1 base, J lost 8 bases, and 3 bases stayed unmatched. CDR3 coding DNA: TGTGCCATCAGTGAGTTGGGACAGGGTGATTCACCCCTCCACTTT. It encodes CAISELGQGDSPLHF.

J is TRBJ2-6 and V is TRBV6-5; tentative D call: TRBD1 (5 bases). Per germline, CDR1 MNHEY and CDR2 SVGAGI. V was cut by 3 bases and J by 2 bases, with 11 bases left in between. The CDR3 has 16 residues. The CDR3 DNA reads as TGTGCCAGCAGTTATCCCCAGGGAACTGGGGCCAACGTCCTGACTTTC. Encoded protein: CASSYPQGTGANVLTF.

This clonotype was counted a few times. This rearrangement joins TRBV20-1 to TRBJ1-1, with D possibly being TRBD1 (5 bases). Germline CDR1 reads DFQATT; CDR2 reads SNEGSKA (reference sequence). Trimming left V 7 bases short and J 4 bases short, with 19 bases between. This CDR3 region has 14 residues. The CDR3 DNA follows: TGCAGTGAGAAAGACCCGGTGAGGGGCACTGAAGCTTTCTTT. It translates to CSEKDPVRGTEAFF.